This TCR beta chain was documented in a study of cytomegalovirus exposure and HLA in healthy donors. Study background: T cells numbering about 180 million yielded approximately 120 million unique TCR beta sequences in an earlier analysis.

Remarks on this clone: What it recognizes is unknown.

Study-wide results and limits: Exclusion as indistinguishable affected some V segments, including TRBV6-2 and TRBV6-3.

CDR3 length equals 15 residues. Germline V gene data show CDR1 as GTSNPN and CDR2 as SVGIG (reference sequence). Between the trimmed V and J ends, which lost 0 bases and 0 bases, there was a span of 10 bases. 60 Vbeta and 13 Jbeta primers were used in PCR. Generated by immunoSEQ multiplex PCR, the TCRdb table keeps only in-frame clones and is missing some. The sample shows under 300,000 clones, about four fifths of them seen only once. The sample taken for sequencing was PBMCs. The rearrangement uses TRBV30 and TRBJ2-3; D call uncertain. This receptor was identified in a woman in her 40s in good health and CMV-seropositive. DNA for the CDR3: TGTGCCTGGAGTGTAGGAGCGAAGAGCACAGATACGCAGTATTTT. Its translation: CAWSVGAKSTDTQYF.